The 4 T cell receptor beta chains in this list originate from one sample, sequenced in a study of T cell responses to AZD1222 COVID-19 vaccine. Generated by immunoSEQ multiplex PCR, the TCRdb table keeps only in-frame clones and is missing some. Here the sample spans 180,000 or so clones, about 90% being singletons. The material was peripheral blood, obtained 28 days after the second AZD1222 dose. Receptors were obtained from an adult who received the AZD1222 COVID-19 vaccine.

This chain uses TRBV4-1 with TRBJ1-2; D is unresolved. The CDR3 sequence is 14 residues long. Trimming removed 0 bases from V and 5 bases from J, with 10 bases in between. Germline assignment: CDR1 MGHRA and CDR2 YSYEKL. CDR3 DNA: TGCGCCAGCAGCCAAGATTGGGCAGGATATGGCTACACCTTC. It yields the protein CASSQDWAGYGYTF.

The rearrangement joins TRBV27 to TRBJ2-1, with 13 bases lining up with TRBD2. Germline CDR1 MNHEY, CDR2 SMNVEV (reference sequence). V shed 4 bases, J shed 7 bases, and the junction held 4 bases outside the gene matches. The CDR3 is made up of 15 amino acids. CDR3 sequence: CASSSGTSGTNEQFF. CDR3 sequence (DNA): TGTGCCAGCAGTTCCGGGACTAGCGGGACAAATGAGCAGTTCTTC.

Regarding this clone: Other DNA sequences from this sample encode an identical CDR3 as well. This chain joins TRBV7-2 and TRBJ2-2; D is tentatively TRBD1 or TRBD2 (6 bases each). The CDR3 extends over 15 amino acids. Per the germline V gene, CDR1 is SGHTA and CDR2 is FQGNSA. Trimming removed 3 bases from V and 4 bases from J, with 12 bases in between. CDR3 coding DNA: TGTGCCAGCAGCTTCGCCGGAGGGGGCACCGGGGAGCTGTTTTTT. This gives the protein CASSFAGGGTGELFF.

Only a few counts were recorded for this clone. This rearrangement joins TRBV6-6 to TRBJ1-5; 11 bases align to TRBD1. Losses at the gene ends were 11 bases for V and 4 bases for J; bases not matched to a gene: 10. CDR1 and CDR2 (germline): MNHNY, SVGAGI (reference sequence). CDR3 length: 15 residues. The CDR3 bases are TGTGCCGGCCACCCGGGACAGGGGGTTAATCAGCCCCAGCATTTT. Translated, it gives CAGHPGQGVNQPQHF.